The sequence of this T cell receptor (beta chain) was determined in a study of T-cell memory formation after mild COVID-19. Study results and limitations: The SARS-CoV-2 specificity of second-wave clones reaching peak at day 37 remained unverified. Certain responding clones were present in pre-infection memory, suggesting participation of cross-reactive memory. Contracting CD8+ clones were enriched in EMRA, CD4+ mainly in CM and EM.

The V end lost 6 bases, the J end lost 10 bases, and 7 bases lay between the germline ends. Germline V gene lookup returns CDR1 MDHEN and CDR2 SYDVKM. CDR3 size: 11 residues. This clonotype was observed a handful of times. Its cognate antigen is unknown. Constant-segment primers served in 5'RACE that generated TCR alpha and TCR beta cDNA libraries bearing sample barcodes and UMIs. TCRdb passed the 5' RACE reads through MiXCR, listing each CDR3 protein once. This table has about half a million distinct CDR3 sequences, around a sixth appearing once. This TCR came from an adult woman who had mild COVID-19 (a few samples of this study predate the infection). Cell type and time point are not known. The chain joins TRBV28 to TRBJ1-6, with D unresolved. The source material was PBMCs or a T cell subset sorted from them (not recorded which). The CDR3 protein is CASRARSPLHF. The DNA of the CDR3 is TGTGCCAGCAGGGCACGATCACCCCTCCACTTT.